This TCR beta chain was recorded in a study of T cells in Graves' hyperthyroidism and ophthalmopathy. Germline assignment: CDR1 MDHEN and CDR2 SYDVKM. The CDR3 sequence is 16 residues long. The V end lost 3 bases, the J end lost 0 bases, and 15 bases lay between the germline ends. The authors took PBMCs from 10 ml fresh peripheral blood. This clonotype appeared many times. Its antigen is not known. Points from the study as a whole: Ophthalmopathy prediction by the model preceded onset by a median approximately 6.9 months.

Amplification of TCR beta CDR3 regions was performed using RNA transcripts as template. The HTBI primer set served for first-round RT-PCR of the TCR CDR3. Using its own MiXCR run on the multiplex PCR reads, TCRdb lists one record per CDR3 protein. The table includes about 380,000 distinct CDR3 sequences, around 18% detected once. This TCR derives from a man aged 18 to 30 with Graves' ophthalmopathy. V is TRBV28 and J is TRBJ2-7; no clear D. Material for sequencing was blood. CDR3 region: CASSFTLEELSYEQYF. The CDR3 bases are TGTGCCAGCAGTTTTACCCTTGAAGAGCTCTCCTACGAGCAGTACTTC.